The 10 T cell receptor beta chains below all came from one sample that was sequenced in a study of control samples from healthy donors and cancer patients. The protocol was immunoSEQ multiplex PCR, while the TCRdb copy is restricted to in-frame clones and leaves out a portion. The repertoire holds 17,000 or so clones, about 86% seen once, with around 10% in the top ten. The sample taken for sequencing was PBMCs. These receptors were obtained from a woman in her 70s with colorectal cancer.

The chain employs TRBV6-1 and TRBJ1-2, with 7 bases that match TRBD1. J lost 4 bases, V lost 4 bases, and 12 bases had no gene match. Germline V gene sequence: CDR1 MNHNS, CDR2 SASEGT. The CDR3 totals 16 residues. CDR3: CASSGGTAQRVYGYTF. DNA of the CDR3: TGTGCCAGCAGTGGAGGGACAGCGCAGAGGGTCTATGGCTACACCTTC.

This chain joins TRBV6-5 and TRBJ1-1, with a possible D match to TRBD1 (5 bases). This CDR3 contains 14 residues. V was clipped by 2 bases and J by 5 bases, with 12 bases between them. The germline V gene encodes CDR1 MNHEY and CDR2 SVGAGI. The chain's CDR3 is CASSYATGTTEAFF. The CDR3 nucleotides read TGTGCCAGCAGTTACGCCACCGGGACGACTGAAGCTTTCTTT.

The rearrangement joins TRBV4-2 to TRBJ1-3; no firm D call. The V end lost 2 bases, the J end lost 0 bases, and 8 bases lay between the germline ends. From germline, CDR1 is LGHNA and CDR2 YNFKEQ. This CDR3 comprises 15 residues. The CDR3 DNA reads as TGTGCCAGCAGCCAATCAGGCACCTCTGGAAACACCATATATTTT. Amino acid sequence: CASSQSGTSGNTIYF.

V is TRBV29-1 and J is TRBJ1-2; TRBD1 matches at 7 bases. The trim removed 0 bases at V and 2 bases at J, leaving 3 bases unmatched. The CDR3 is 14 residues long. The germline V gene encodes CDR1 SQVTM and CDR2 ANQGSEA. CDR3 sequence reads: CSVEDRGDNYGYTF. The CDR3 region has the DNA TGCAGCGTTGAAGACAGGGGGGACAACTATGGCTACACCTTC.

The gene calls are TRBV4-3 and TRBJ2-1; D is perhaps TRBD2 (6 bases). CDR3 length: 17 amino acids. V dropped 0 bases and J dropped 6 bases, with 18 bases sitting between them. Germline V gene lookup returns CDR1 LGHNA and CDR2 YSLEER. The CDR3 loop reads CASSQELSSVTRNEQFF. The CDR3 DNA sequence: TGCGCCAGCAGCCAAGAGCTATCTAGCGTCACCCGCAATGAGCAGTTCTTC.

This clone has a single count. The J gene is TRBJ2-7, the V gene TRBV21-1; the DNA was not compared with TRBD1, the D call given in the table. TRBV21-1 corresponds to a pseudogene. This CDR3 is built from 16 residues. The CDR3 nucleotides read TGTGCCAGCAGCAAAGTAGGAGTGGACAGGGGGCTAGCGCAGTACTTC. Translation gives CASSKVGVDRGLAQYF.

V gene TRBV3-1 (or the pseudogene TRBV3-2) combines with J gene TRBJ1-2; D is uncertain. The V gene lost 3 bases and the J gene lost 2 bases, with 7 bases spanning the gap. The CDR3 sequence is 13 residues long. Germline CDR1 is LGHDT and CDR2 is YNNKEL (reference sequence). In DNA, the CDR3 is TGTGCCAGCAGCCAGGGATGGAACTATGGCTACACCTTC. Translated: CASSQGWNYGYTF.

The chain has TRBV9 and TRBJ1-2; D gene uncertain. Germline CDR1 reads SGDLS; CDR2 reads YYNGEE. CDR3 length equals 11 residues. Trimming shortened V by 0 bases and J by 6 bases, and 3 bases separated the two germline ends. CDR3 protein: CASSVGNGYTF. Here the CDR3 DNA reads TGTGCCAGCAGCGTAGGAAATGGCTACACCTTC. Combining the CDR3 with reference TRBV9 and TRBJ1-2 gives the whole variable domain DSGVTQTPKHLITATGQRVTLRCSPRSGDLSVYWYQQSLDQGLQFLIQYYNGEERAKGNILERFSAQQFPDLHSELNLSSLELGDSALYFCASSVGNGYTFGSGTRLTVV.

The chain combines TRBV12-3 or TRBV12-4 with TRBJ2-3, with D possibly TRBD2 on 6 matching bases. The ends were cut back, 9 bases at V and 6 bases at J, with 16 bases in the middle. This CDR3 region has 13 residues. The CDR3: CASMDIRGDTQYF. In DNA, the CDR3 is TGTGCCAGTATGGACATCCGGGGGGATACGCAGTATTTT.

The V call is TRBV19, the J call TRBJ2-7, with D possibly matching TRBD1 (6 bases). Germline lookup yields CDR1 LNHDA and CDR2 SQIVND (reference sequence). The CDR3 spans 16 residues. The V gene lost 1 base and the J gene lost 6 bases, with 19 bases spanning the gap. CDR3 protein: CASSIGWGQDWSEQYF. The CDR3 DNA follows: TGTGCCAGTAGTATAGGTTGGGGGCAGGACTGGTCCGAGCAGTACTTC.